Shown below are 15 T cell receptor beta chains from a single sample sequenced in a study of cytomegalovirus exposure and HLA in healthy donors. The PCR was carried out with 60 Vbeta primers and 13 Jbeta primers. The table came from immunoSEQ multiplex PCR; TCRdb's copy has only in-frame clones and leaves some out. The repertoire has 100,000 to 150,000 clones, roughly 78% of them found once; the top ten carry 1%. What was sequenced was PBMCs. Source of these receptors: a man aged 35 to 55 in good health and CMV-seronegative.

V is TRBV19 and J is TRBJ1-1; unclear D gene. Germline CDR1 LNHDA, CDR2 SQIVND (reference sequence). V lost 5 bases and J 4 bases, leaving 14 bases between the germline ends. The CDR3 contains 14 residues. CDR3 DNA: TGTGCCAGTAGTTCAGACTGGTCTGGCACTGAAGCTTTCTTT. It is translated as CASSSDWSGTEAFF.

The CDR3 here is CAWKRGSGNYGYTF. Here the CDR3 DNA reads TGTGCCTGGAAAAGGGGGTCGGGTAACTATGGCTACACCTTC. The chain couples TRBV30 to TRBJ1-2; D is possibly TRBD1 (6 bases). The CDR3 covers 14 residues. CDR1 is GTSNPN and CDR2 is SVGIG in the germline V gene (reference sequence). Trimming took 4 bases from V and 1 from J, leaving 13 bases between them.

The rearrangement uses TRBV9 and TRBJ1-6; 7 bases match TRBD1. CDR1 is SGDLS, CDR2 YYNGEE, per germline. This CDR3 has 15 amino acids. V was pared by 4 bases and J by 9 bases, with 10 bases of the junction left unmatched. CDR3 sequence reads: CASSPPGGLGSPLHF. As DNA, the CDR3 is TGTGCCAGCAGCCCCCCAGGGGGGCTGGGTTCACCCCTCCACTTT.

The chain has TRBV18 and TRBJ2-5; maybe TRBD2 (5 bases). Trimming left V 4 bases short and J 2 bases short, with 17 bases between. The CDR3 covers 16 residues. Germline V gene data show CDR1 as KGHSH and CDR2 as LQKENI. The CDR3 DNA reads TGTGCCAGCTCACTGAGTAGCGAGTACCGACAAGAGACCCAGTACTTC. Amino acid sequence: CASSLSSEYRQETQYF.

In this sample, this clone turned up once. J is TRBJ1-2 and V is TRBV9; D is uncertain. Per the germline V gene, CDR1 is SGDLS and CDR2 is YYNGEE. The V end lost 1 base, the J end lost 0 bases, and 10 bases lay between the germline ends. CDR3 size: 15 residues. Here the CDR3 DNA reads TGTGCCAGCAGCGTAATGGGCTCCTCTAACTATGGCTACACCTTC. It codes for CASSVMGSSNYGYTF.

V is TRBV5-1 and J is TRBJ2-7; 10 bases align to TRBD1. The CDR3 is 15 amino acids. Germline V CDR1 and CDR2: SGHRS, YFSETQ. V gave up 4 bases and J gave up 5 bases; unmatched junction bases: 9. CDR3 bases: TGCGCCAGCAGCCCCCGGGACAGGGGCTTCCACGAGCAGTACTTC. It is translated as CASSPRDRGFHEQYF.

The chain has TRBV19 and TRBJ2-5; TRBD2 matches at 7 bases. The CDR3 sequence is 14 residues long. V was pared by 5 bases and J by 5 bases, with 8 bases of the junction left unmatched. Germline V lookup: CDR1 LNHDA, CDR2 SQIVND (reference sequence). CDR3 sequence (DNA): TGTGCCAGTAGTTCACGGACTAGTGGGGAGACCCAGTACTTC. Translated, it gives CASSSRTSGETQYF.

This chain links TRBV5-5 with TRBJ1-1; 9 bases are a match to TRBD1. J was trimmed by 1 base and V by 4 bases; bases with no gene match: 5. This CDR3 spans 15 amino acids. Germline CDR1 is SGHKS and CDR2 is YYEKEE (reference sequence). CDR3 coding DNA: TGTGCCAGCAGCATAGGGACAGGGTGGAACACTGAAGCTTTCTTT. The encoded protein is CASSIGTGWNTEAFF.

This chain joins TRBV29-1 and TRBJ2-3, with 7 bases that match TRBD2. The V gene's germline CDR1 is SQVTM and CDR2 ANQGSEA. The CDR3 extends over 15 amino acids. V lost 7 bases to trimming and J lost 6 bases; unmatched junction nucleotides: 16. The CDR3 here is CSEDPRRGVRDTQYF. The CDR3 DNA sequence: TGCAGCGAGGACCCGCGCCGGGGGGTTCGCGATACGCAGTATTTT.

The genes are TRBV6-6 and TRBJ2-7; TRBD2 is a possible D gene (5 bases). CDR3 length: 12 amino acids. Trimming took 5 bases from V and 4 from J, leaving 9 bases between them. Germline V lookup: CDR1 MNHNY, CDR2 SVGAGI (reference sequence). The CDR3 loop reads CASSKDLYEQYF. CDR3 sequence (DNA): TGTGCCAGCAGTAAGGACTTGTACGAGCAGTACTTC.

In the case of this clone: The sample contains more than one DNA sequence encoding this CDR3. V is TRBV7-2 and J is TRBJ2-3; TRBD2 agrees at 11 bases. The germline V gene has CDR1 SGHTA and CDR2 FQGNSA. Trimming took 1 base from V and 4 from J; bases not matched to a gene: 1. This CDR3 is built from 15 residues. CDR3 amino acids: CASSLVGLAADTQYF. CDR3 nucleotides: TGTGCCAGCAGCTTAGTGGGACTAGCGGCAGATACGCAGTATTTT. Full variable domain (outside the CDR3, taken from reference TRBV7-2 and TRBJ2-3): GAGVSQSPSNKVTEKGKDVELRCDPISGHTALYWYRQSLGQGLEFLIYFQGNSAPDKSGLPSDRFSAERTGGSVSTLTIQRTQQEDSAVYLCASSLVGLAADTQYFGPGTRLTVL.

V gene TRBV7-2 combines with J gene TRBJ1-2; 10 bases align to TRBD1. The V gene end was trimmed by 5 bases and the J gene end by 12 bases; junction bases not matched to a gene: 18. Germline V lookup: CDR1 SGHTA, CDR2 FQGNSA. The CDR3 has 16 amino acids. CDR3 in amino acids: CASSPQGGGTGVGDTF. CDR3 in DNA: TGTGCCAGCAGCCCCCAGGGGGGCGGGACAGGGGTTGGGGACACCTTC.

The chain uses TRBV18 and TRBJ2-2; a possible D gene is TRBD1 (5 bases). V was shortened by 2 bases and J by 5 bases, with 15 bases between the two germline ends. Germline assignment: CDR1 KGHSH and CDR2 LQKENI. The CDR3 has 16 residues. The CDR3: CASSPGNGAGTGELFF. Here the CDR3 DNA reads TGTGCCAGCTCACCAGGAAATGGGGCCGGAACCGGGGAGCTGTTTTTT.

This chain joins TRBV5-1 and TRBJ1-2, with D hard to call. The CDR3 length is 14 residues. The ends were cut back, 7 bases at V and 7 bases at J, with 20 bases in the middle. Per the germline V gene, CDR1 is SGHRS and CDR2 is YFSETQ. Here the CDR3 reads CASAFGEIGGGYTF. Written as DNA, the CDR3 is TGCGCCAGCGCATTCGGGGAAATAGGAGGTGGCTACACCTTC.

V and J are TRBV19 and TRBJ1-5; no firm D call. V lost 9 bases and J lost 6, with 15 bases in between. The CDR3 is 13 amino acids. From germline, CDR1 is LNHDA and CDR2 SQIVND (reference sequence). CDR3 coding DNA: TGTGCCAGCGCCCCGGGAGTGTCTCAGCCCCAGCATTTT. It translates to CASAPGVSQPQHF.